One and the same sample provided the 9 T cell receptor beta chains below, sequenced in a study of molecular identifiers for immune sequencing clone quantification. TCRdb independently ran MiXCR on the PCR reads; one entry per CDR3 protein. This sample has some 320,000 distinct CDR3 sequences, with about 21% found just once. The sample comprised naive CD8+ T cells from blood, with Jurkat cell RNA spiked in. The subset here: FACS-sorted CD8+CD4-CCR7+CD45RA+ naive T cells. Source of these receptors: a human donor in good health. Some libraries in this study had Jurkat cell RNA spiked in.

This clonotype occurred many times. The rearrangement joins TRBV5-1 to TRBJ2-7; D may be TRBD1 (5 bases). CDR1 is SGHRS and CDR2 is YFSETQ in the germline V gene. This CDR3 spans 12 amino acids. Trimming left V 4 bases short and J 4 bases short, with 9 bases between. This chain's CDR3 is CASSPGHYEQYF. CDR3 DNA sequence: TGCGCCAGCAGCCCCGGACATTACGAGCAGTACTTC.

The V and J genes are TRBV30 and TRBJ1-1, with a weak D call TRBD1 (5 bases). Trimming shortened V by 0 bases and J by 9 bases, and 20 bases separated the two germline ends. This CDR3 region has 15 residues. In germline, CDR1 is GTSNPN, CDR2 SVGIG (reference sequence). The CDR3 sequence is CAWSVRGGLVPQAFF. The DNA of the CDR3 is TGTGCCTGGAGTGTACGCGGGGGACTGGTTCCACAAGCTTTCTTT.

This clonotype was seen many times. CDR3 in amino acids: CASSLAFGGQETQYF. The CDR3 bases are TGTGCCAGCAGCCTGGCCTTTGGGGGGCAAGAGACCCAGTACTTC. V and J are TRBV6-5 and TRBJ2-5, with a possible D match to TRBD2 (6 bases). V was trimmed by 6 bases and J by 2 bases, leaving 16 bases between them. CDR1 and CDR2 (germline): MNHEY, SVGAGI. This CDR3 has 15 residues.

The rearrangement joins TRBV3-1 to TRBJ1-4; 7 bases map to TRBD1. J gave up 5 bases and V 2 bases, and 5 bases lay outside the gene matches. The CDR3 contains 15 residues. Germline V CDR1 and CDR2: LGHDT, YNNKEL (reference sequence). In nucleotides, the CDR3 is TGTGCCAGCAGCCAATCGGACAGGCTGAATGAAAAACTGTTTTTT. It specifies CASSQSDRLNEKLFF.

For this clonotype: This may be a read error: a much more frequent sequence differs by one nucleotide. The CDR3 reads CSAGDEGTALNTEAFF. The CDR3 nucleotides read TGCAGTGCTGGAGATGAGGGTACTGCGCTGAACACTGAAGCTTTCTTT. The gene calls are TRBV20-1 and TRBJ1-1, with no clear D. Per the germline V gene, CDR1 is DFQATT and CDR2 is SNEGSKA (reference sequence). CDR3 length: 16 residues.

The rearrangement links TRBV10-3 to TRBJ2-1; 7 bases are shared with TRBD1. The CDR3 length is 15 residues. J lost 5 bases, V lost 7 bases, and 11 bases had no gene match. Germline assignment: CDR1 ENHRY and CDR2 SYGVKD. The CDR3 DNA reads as TGTGCCATCACCCTGACAGGGAACCCCAACAATGAGCAGTTCTTC. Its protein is CAITLTGNPNNEQFF.

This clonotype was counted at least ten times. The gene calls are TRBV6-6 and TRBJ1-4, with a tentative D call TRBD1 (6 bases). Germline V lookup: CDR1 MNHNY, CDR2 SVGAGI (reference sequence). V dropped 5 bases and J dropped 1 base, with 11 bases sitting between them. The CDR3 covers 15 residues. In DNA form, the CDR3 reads TGTGCCAGCAGTATGGACAGTCGAACTAATGAAAAACTGTTTTTT. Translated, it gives CASSMDSRTNEKLFF.

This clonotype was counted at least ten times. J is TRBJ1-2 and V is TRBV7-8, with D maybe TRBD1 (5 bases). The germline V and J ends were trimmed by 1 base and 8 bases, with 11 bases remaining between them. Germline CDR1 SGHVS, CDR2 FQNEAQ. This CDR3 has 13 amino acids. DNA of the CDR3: TGTGCCAGCAGCTTAGGAGGGGTGCGCGGCTACACCTTC. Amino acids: CASSLGGVRGYTF.

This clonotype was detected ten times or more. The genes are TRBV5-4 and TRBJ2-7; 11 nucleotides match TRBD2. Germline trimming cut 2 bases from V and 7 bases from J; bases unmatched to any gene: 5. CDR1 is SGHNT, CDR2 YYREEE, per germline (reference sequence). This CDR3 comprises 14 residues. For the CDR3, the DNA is TGTGCCAGCAGCTTTAGCGGGGGGGCCGGAGAGCAGTACTTC. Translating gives CASSFSGGAGEQYF.